The 2 T cell receptor beta chains listed next were all sequenced from one sample in a study of blood T cells in healthy people across ages. Next came a second PCR, run for about 7 to 12 cycles, which used a sample-barcoded 5' primer along with a J-beta primer mix. TCRdb analysed the 5' RACE reads with MiXCR anew, one entry per CDR3 protein. The sample holds about 1.4 million distinct CDR3 sequences, around 59% seen once. The sample was blood. The receptors originated from a man aged 18 to 29 in good health.

CDR3 residues: CASSPSGTVDEQYF. The CDR3 region has the DNA TGTGCCAGCAGCCCTTCCGGGACGGTCGACGAGCAGTACTTC. The gene calls are TRBV27 and TRBJ2-7; D may correspond to TRBD1 or TRBD2 (5 bases each). The CDR3 is 14 residues long. CDR1 is MNHEY, CDR2 SMNVEV, per germline (reference sequence). Trimming left V 6 bases short and J 5 bases short, with 17 bases between.

This clonotype is a singleton in its sample. CDR3 sequence reads: CAIRGPGSYEQYF. The DNA for the CDR3 is TGTGCCATCAGGGGTCCCGGCTCCTACGAGCAGTACTTC. The V gene is TRBV10-3, the J gene TRBJ2-4; D is unresolved. TRBJ2-7 explains the end of the DNA better; the J call may be wrong. CDR1 ENHRY and CDR2 SYGVKD come from the germline V gene. This CDR3 has 13 amino acids.